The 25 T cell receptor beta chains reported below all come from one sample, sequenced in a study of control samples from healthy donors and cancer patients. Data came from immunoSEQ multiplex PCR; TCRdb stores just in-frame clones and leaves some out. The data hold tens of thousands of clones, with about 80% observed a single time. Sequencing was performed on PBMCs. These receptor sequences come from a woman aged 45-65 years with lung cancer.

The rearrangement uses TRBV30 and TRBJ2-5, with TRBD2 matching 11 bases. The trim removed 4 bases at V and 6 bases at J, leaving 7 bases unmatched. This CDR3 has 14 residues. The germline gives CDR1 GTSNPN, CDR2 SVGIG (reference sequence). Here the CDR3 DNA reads TGTGCCTGGAAATTAGCGGGGGGGCTTCAGACCCAGTACTTC. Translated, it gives CAWKLAGGLQTQYF.

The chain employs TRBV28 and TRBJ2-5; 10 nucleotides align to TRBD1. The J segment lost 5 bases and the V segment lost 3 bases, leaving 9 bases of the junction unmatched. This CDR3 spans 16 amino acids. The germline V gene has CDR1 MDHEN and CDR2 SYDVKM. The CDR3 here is CASSLLLPGQGETQYF. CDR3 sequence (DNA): TGTGCCAGCAGTTTGCTTCTACCGGGACAGGGGGAGACCCAGTACTTC.

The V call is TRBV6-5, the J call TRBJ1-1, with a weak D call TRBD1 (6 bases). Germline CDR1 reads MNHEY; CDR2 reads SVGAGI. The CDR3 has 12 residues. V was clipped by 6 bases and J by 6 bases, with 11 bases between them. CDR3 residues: CASRTTGPEAFF. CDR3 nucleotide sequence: TGTGCCAGCAGGACCACAGGGCCTGAAGCTTTCTTT.

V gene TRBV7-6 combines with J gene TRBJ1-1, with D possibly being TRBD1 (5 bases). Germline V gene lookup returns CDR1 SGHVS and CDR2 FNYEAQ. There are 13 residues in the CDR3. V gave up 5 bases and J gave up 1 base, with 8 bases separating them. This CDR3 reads CASSPRGNTEAFF. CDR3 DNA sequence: TGTGCCAGCAGCCCTAGGGGGAACACTGAAGCTTTCTTT.

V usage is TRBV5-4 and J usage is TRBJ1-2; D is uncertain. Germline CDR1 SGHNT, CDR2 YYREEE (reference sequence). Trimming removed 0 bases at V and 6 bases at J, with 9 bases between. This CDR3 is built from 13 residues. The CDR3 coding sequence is TGTGCCAGCAGCTTGGAGGATGGGAATGGCTACACCTTC. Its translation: CASSLEDGNGYTF.

The CDR3 coding sequence is TGTGCCAGCAGCCCCCGGGACAGGGGCGCCTATGGCTACACCTTC. It encodes CASSPRDRGAYGYTF. This sequence joins TRBV4-2 and TRBJ1-2; 10 nucleotides agree with TRBD1. Germline V gene data show CDR1 as LGHNA and CDR2 as YNFKEQ. V shed 4 bases and J 4 bases; nucleotides not matched to a gene: 6. The CDR3 totals 15 residues.

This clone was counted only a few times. For the CDR3, the DNA is TGTGCCAGCAGCCGTTTCGACAGGGGCGAGCAGTACTTC. Its translation is CASSRFDRGEQYF. The genes are TRBV14 and TRBJ2-7; 8 bases are shared with TRBD1. The CDR3 sequence is 13 residues long. Germline lookup yields CDR1 SGHDN and CDR2 FVKESK. J lost 6 bases, V lost 4 bases, and 5 bases had no gene match. The full variable domain, in which reference TRBV14 and TRBJ2-7 provide the parts outside the CDR3, is EAGVTQFPSHSVIEKGQTVTLRCDPISGHDNLYWYRRVMGKEIKFLLHFVKESKQDESGMPNNRFLAERTGGTYSTLKVQPAELEDSGVYFCASSRFDRGEQYFGPGTRLTVT.

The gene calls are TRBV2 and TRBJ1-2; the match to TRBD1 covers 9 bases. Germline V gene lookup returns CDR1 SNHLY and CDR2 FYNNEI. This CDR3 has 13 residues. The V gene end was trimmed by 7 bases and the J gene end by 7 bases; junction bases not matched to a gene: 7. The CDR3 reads CASIGGTGPGYTF. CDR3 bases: TGTGCCAGCATTGGTGGGACAGGGCCTGGCTACACCTTC.

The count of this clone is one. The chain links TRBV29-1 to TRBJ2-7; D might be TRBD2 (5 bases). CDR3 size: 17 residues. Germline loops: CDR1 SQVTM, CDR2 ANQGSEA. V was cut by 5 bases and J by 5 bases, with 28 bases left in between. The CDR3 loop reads CSVSILLRGQTRNEQYF. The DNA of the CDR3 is TGCAGCGTTTCAATTCTCCTAAGAGGGCAGACTCGCAACGAGCAGTACTTC.

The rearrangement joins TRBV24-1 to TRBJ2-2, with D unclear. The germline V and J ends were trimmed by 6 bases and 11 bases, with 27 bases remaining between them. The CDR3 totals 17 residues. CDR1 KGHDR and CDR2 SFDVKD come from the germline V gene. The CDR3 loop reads CATSPNPYRASTSELFF. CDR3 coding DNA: TGTGCCACCAGTCCTAATCCTTATCGGGCCAGCACATCCGAGCTGTTTTTT.

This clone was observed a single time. The DNA of the CDR3 is TGTGCCAGCGGGACAGGGGGCTACGAGCAGTACTTC. Translation: CASGTGGYEQYF. The chain combines TRBV28 with TRBJ2-7; 11 positions agree with TRBD1. CDR1 and CDR2 from the germline V gene are MDHEN and SYDVKM. The trim removed 8 bases at V and 3 bases at J, leaving 0 bases unmatched. The CDR3 totals 12 residues.

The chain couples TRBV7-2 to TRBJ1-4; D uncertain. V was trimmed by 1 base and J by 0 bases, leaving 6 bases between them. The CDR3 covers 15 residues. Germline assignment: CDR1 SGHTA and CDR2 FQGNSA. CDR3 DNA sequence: TGTGCCAGCAGCTTAGTGGCAGCAACTAATGAAAAACTGTTTTTT. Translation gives CASSLVAATNEKLFF.

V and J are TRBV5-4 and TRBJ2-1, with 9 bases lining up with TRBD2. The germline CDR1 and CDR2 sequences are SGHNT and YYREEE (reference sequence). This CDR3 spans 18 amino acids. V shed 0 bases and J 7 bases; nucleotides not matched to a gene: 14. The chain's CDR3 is CASSLDPLAGRPGNEQFF. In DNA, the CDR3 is TGTGCCAGCAGCTTGGACCCCCTAGCGGGGCGTCCAGGGAATGAGCAGTTCTTC.

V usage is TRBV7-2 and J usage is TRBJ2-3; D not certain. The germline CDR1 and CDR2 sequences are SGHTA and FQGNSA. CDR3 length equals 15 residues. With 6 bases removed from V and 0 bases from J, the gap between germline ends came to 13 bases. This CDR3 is CASSSWGASTDTQYF. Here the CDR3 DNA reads TGTGCCAGCAGTTCCTGGGGTGCTAGCACAGATACGCAGTATTTT. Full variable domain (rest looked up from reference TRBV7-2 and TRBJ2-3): GAGVSQSPSNKVTEKGKDVELRCDPISGHTALYWYRQSLGQGLEFLIYFQGNSAPDKSGLPSDRFSAERTGGSVSTLTIQRTQQEDSAVYLCASSSWGASTDTQYFGPGTRLTVL.

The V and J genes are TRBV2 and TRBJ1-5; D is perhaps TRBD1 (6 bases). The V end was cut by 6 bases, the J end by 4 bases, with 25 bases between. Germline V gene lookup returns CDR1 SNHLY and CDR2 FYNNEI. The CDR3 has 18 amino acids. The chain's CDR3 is CASRGGGGTWGSNQPQHF. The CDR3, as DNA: TGTGCCAGCAGGGGGGGAGGGGGGACCTGGGGCTCAAATCAGCCCCAGCATTTT.

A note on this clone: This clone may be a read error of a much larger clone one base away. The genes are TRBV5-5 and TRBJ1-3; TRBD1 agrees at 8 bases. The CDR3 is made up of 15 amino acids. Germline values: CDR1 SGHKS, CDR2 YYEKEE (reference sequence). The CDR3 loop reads CTSSFGQGTGNTIYF. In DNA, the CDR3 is TGTACCAGCAGCTTTGGACAGGGAACTGGAAACACCATATATTTT.

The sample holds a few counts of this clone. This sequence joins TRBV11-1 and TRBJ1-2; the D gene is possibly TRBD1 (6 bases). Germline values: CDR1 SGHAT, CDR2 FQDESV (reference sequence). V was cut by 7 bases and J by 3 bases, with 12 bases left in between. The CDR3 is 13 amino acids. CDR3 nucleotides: TGTGCCAGCAAGAGGACAGCAGACTATGGCTACACCTTC. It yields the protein CASKRTADYGYTF.

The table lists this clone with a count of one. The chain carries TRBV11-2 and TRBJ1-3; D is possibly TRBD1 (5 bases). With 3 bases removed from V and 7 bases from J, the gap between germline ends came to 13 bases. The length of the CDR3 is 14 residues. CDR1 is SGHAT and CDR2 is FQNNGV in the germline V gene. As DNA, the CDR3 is TGTGCCAGCAGCTTCCTGACAGAAAGGAACACCATATATTTT. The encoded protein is CASSFLTERNTIYF.

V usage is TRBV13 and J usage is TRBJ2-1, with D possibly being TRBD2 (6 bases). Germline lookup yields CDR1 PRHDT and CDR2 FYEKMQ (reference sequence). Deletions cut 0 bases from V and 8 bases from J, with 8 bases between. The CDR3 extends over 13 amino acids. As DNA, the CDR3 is TGTGCCAGCAGCTTAGGGACTAGGGATGAGCAGTTCTTC. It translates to CASSLGTRDEQFF. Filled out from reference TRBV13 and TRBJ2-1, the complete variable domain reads AAGVIQSPRHLIKEKRETATLKCYPIPRHDTVYWYQQGPGQDPQFLISFYEKMQSDKGSIPDRFSAQQFSDYHSELNMSSLELGDSALYFCASSLGTRDEQFFGPGTRLTVL.

In DNA, the CDR3 is TGTGCCAGCAGCTGGACAGGGGAGGGGGACGAGCAGTACTTC. Encoded protein: CASSWTGEGDEQYF. The chain employs TRBV27 and TRBJ2-7, with 9 bases fitting TRBD1. V shed 6 bases, J shed 5 bases, and the junction held 8 bases outside the gene matches. Germline CDR1 reads MNHEY; CDR2 reads SMNVEV (reference sequence). The CDR3 extends over 14 amino acids.

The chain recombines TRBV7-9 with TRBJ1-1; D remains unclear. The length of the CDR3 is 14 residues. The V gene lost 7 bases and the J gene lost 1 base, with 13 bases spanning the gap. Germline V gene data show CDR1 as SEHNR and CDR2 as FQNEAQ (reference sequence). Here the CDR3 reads CASTPSVGNTEAFF. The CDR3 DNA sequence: TGTGCCAGCACCCCTAGTGTAGGGAACACTGAAGCTTTCTTT. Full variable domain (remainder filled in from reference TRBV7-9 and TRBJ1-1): DTGVSQNPRHKITKRGQNVTFRCDPISEHNRLYWYRQTLGQGPEFLTYFQNEAQLEKSRLLSDRFSAERPKGSFSTLEIQRTEQGDSAMYLCASTPSVGNTEAFFGQGTRLTVV.

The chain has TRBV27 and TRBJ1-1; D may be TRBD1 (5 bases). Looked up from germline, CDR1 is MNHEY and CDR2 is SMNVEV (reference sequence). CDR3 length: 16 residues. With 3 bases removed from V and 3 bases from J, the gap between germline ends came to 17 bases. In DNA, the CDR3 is TGTGCCAGCAGTTTCTTAAGTACCACGGGGGACACTGAAGCTTTCTTT. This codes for CASSFLSTTGDTEAFF.

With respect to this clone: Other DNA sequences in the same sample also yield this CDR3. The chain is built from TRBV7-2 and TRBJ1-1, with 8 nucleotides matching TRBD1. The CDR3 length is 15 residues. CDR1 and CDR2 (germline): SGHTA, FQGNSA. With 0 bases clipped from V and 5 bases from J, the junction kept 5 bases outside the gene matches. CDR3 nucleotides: TGTGCCAGCAGCTTAGCGGCAGGGGGCTATACTGAAGCTTTCTTT. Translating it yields CASSLAAGGYTEAFF.

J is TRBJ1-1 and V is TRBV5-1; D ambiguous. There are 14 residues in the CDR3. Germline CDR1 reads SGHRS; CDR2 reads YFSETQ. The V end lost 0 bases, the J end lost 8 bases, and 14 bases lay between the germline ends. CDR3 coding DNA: TGCGCCAGCAGCTTGGGGCTTAGGGAGGTCGAAGCTTTCTTT. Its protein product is CASSLGLREVEAFF.

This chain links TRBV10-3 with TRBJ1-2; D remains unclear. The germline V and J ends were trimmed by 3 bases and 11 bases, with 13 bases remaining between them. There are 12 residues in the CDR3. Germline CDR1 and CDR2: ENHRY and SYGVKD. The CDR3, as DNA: TGTGCCATCAGTGAACAAACGAGGGAGTACACCTTC. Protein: CAISEQTREYTF.